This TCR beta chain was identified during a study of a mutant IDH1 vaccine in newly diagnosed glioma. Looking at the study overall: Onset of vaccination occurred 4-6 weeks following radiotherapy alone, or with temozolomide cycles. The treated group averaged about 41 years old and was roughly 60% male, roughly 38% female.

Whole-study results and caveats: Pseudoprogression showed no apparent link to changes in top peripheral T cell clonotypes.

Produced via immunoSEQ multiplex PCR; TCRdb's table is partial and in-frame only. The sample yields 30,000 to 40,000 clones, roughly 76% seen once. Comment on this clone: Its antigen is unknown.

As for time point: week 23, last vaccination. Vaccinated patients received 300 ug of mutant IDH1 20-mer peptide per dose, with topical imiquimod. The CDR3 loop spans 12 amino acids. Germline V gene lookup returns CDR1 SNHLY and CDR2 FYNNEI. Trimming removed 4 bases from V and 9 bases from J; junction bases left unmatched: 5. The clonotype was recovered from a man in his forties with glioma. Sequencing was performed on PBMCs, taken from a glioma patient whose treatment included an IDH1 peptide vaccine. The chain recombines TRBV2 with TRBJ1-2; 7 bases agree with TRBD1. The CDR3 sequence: CASSVDRVRYTF. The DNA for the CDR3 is TGTGCCAGCAGTGTAGACAGGGTTCGCTACACCTTC.